The 21 T cell receptor beta chains in this list originate from one sample, sequenced in a study of memory CD4+ T cells and cytomegalovirus serostatus. The sort gate was single viable CD3+CD4+CD8-CD45RO+ cells for memory CD4+ T cells. The method was immunoSEQ multiplex PCR; TCRdb's version includes in-frame clones alone and lacks a portion of them. In the table there are more than 35,000 clones, approximately 79% of which are singletons. Sequenced sample: memory CD4+ T cells from blood. The receptor set was obtained from an adult in good health and CMV-seropositive.

V usage is TRBV28 and J usage is TRBJ1-5; D remains ambiguous. With 5 bases removed from V and 5 bases from J, the gap between germline ends came to 7 bases. The germline CDR1 and CDR2 sequences are MDHEN and SYDVKM. The CDR3 sequence is 12 residues long. The DNA of the CDR3 is TGTGCCAGCAGTCTGCCAGATCAGCCCCAGCATTTT. It is translated as CASSLPDQPQHF.

V is TRBV4-2 and J is TRBJ1-3; D gene unclear. V lost 0 bases to trimming and J lost 0 bases, with 9 bases between them. CDR1 and CDR2 from the germline V gene are LGHNA and YNFKEQ. CDR3 length: 16 amino acids. CDR3 coding DNA: TGTGCCAGCAGCCAAGAAAGGGTGTTCTCTGGAAACACCATATATTTT. It specifies CASSQERVFSGNTIYF.

This chain uses TRBV18 with TRBJ1-1; 9 bases are shared with TRBD1. This CDR3 spans 16 amino acids. Germline loops: CDR1 KGHSH, CDR2 LQKENI. Germline trimming cut 1 base from V and 4 bases from J; bases unmatched to any gene: 7. DNA for the CDR3: TGTGCCAGCTCACCACAACCGGGACAGGGTTTCACTGAAGCTTTCTTT. Amino acids: CASSPQPGQGFTEAFF.

The chain uses TRBV15 and TRBJ2-2; 7 bases map to TRBD2. V shed 7 bases and J 3 bases; nucleotides not matched to a gene: 8. Germline CDR1 and CDR2: LNHNV and YYDKDF (reference sequence). The CDR3 is 15 residues long. CDR3 protein: CATKIGGRDTGELFF. The CDR3 DNA is TGTGCCACCAAGATTGGAGGGAGGGACACCGGGGAGCTGTTTTTT. The variable domain in full, completed from reference TRBV15 and TRBJ2-2, reads DAMVIQNPRYQVTQFGKPVTLSCSQTLNHNVMYWYQQKSSQAPKLLFHYYDKDFNNEADTPDNFQSRRPNTSFCFLDIRSPGLGDTAMYLCATKIGGRDTGELFFGEGSRLTVL.

The V gene is TRBV25-1, the J gene TRBJ2-1, with a possible D match to TRBD2 (6 bases). The CDR3 covers 16 residues. V was pared by 3 bases and J by 5 bases, with 17 bases between. Germline CDR1 reads MGHDK; CDR2 reads SYGVNS. The CDR3 region has the DNA TGTGCCAGCAGTGACCTCAGGCGGGGTGGACACAATGAGCAGTTCTTC. This gives the protein CASSDLRRGGHNEQFF.

V usage is TRBV7-3 and J usage is TRBJ2-5; 7 bases fit TRBD1. Germline values: CDR1 SGHTA, CDR2 FQGTGA. V lost 2 bases and J lost 5; bases outside the gene matches: 8. The CDR3 loop spans 15 amino acids. DNA for the CDR3: TGTGCCAGCAGCTTACGGACAGGCAAAAGCGAGACCCAGTACTTC. It is translated as CASSLRTGKSETQYF.

The chain links TRBV25-1 to TRBJ1-2; D unresolved. The length of the CDR3 is 12 residues. Germline V lookup: CDR1 MGHDK, CDR2 SYGVNS. Trimming shortened V by 6 bases and J by 1 base, and 6 bases separated the two germline ends. CDR3 nucleotide sequence: TGTGCCAGCAGGATGGGTAACTATGGCTACACCTTC. Amino acids: CASRMGNYGYTF.

This chain joins TRBV28 and TRBJ2-3; 8 nucleotides match TRBD2. CDR3 size: 18 residues. Germline values: CDR1 MDHEN, CDR2 SYDVKM. J was trimmed by 0 bases and V by 6 bases; bases with no gene match: 14. DNA of the CDR3: TGTGCCAGCAGCTTCCCCACTAGCGGACTAGCTAGCACAGATACGCAGTATTTT. This codes for CASSFPTSGLASTDTQYF.

V usage is TRBV19 and J usage is TRBJ1-5; weak D call: TRBD1 (5 bases). Deletions cut 4 bases from V and 3 bases from J, with 13 bases between. This CDR3 comprises 15 residues. In germline, CDR1 is LNHDA, CDR2 SQIVND (reference sequence). CDR3 DNA: TGTGCCAGTAGTAATGTAGGGGATTTCAATCAGCCCCAGCATTTT. Translated: CASSNVGDFNQPQHF.

Notes on this clone: This same CDR3 is encoded by further DNA sequences in the sample. V usage is TRBV2 and J usage is TRBJ1-1; D not certain. This CDR3 has 13 residues. The V and J ends lost 4 bases and 0 bases respectively, with 6 bases between them. Germline values: CDR1 SNHLY, CDR2 FYNNEI. DNA of the CDR3: TGTGCCAGCAGTGGAAAGGTGAACACTGAAGCTTTCTTT. Encoded protein: CASSGKVNTEAFF.

The chain joins TRBV13 to TRBJ2-7; a possible D gene is TRBD2 (6 bases). Germline CDR1 is PRHDT and CDR2 is FYEKMQ (reference sequence). The CDR3 runs 12 residues. Trimming took 5 bases from V and 9 from J, leaving 14 bases between them. CDR3 loop: CASSDLGGGQYF. The CDR3 coding sequence is TGTGCCAGCAGCGACCTGGGAGGAGGGCAGTACTTC.

The genes are TRBV27 and TRBJ2-7; D gene uncertain. From germline, CDR1 is MNHEY and CDR2 SMNVEV (reference sequence). This CDR3 spans 12 amino acids. V lost 6 bases to trimming and J lost 5 bases, with 11 bases between them. The CDR3 nucleotides are TGTGCCAGCAGACTTGGGCAGAACGAGCAGTACTTC. This codes for CASRLGQNEQYF.

The V gene is TRBV1, the J gene TRBJ2-5; the table's D call of TRBD1 was not tested on the DNA. TRBV1 is described as a pseudogene. The CDR3 contains 14 residues. The CDR3 region is CTSSSGTGVETQYF. Here the CDR3 DNA reads TGCACCAGCAGTTCAGGGACAGGGGTAGAGACCCAGTACTTC.

V is TRBV11-3 and J is TRBJ2-7; the D is unclear. Between the trimmed V and J ends, which lost 4 bases and 2 bases, there was a span of 6 bases. CDR1 and CDR2 (germline): SGHNT, YENEEA. This CDR3 has 12 residues. CDR3 bases: TGTGCCAGCAGCTCACAGCCCTACGAGCAGTACTTC. Protein product: CASSSQPYEQYF.

The rearrangement joins TRBV28 to TRBJ2-5, with 9 nucleotides matching TRBD2. Germline loops: CDR1 MDHEN, CDR2 SYDVKM. The CDR3 loop spans 14 amino acids. After removal of 8 bases from V and 5 bases from J, the junction contained 9 bases not matched to a gene. Written as DNA, the CDR3 is TGTGCCAGCCAAAGGAGCGGGAGGTACGAGACCCAGTACTTC. Encoded protein: CASQRSGRYETQYF. Full variable domain (remainder filled in from reference TRBV28 and TRBJ2-5): DVKVTQSSRYLVKRTGEKVFLECVQDMDHENMFWYRQDPGLGLRLIYFSYDVKMKEKGDIPEGYSVSREKKERFSLILESASTNQTSMYLCASQRSGRYETQYFGPGTRLLVL.

Here the CDR3 reads CASSPGGAGTGELFF. The DNA of the CDR3 is TGTGCCAGCAGCCCGGGGGGGGCGGGCACCGGGGAGCTGTTTTTT. The rearrangement links TRBV27 to TRBJ2-2; the match to TRBD2 covers 8 bases. The CDR3 is 15 residues long. V was pared by 6 bases and J by 4 bases, with 7 bases of the junction left unmatched. The germline gives CDR1 MNHEY, CDR2 SMNVEV (reference sequence).

The chain links TRBV14 to TRBJ1-1, with D possibly TRBD1 on 5 matching bases. Germline CDR1 is SGHDN and CDR2 is FVKESK. This CDR3 comprises 18 residues. Trimming left V 3 bases short and J 7 bases short, with 27 bases between. In nucleotides, the CDR3 is TGTGCCAGCAGCCACTTACGGAGCCTAACAGAGGGGCACTATGAAGCTTTCTTT. This translates into CASSHLRSLTEGHYEAFF.

This clone was seen a handful of times. This chain links TRBV4-3 with TRBJ2-4; the D gene could be TRBD1 or TRBD2 (6 bases each). There are 17 residues in the CDR3. V lost 0 bases and J 0 bases, leaving 12 bases between the germline ends. Germline V gene sequence: CDR1 LGHNA, CDR2 YSLEER. Written as DNA, the CDR3 is TGCGCCAGCAGCCAAGAATTCGGGGGCCTAGCCAAAAACATTCAGTACTTC. This gives the protein CASSQEFGGLAKNIQYF.

J is TRBJ2-5 and V is TRBV6-5, with TRBD1 matching over 10 bases. Germline V gene sequence: CDR1 MNHEY, CDR2 SVGAGI. V gave up 6 bases and J gave up 1 base; unmatched junction bases: 2. This CDR3 spans 14 amino acids. The CDR3 sequence is CASSRDRGQETQYF. The CDR3 DNA follows: TGTGCCAGCAGCCGGGACAGGGGCCAAGAGACCCAGTACTTC.

V gene TRBV4-3 combines with J gene TRBJ1-1; D remains unclear. CDR3 length: 15 amino acids. Germline V lookup: CDR1 LGHNA, CDR2 YSLEER. Between the trimmed V and J ends, which lost 0 bases and 5 bases, there was a span of 13 bases. CDR3 DNA sequence: TGCGCCAGCAGCCAAGATCGGGGTAAAGAGACTGAAGCTTTCTTT. Encoded protein: CASSQDRGKETEAFF.

V and J are TRBV9 and TRBJ1-1; 8 bases align to TRBD1. With 4 bases clipped from V and 6 bases from J, the junction kept 5 bases outside the gene matches. Germline CDR1 and CDR2: SGDLS and YYNGEE. The CDR3 consists of 13 residues. In DNA, the CDR3 is TGTGCCAGCAGCAAACAGGGGGTTGCTGAAGCTTTCTTT. As protein: CASSKQGVAEAFF.